The rows below give T cell receptor beta chains drawn from one sample of a study of T cells in Graves' hyperthyroidism and ophthalmopathy. Via MiXCR, TCRdb re-called the multiplex PCR reads, giving one row per CDR3 protein. The data hold around 450,000 distinct CDR3 sequences, with approximately 15% observed a single time. Sequenced material: blood. These receptors originate from a woman under 30 with Graves' hyperthyroidism. The CDR3 runs from the conserved cysteine through the conserved F or W. D genes are given only for firm matches. The listing skips clone size in some rows; elsewhere it reads once, few, many or a size class.

D gene: -
V gene: TRBV6-2/TRBV6-3
clone size: -
J gene: TRBJ2-7
CDR3 protein: CASSYGVPYEQYF
CDR3 DNA: TGTGCCAGCAGTTACGGAGTCCCCTACGAGCAGTACTTC

D gene: -
V gene: TRBV11-2
clone size: -
J gene: TRBJ2-5
CDR3 protein: CASSLYPQETQYF
CDR3 DNA: TGTGCCAGCAGCTTATACCCGCAAGAGACCCAGTACTTC

D gene: -
V gene: TRBV19
clone size: many
J gene: TRBJ1-1
CDR3 protein: CASSIAPNTEAFF
CDR3 DNA: TGTGCCAGTAGTATAGCACCGAACACTGAAGCTTTCTTT

D gene: -
V gene: TRBV6-2/TRBV6-3
clone size: many
J gene: TRBJ1-1
CDR3 protein: CASSYPDRNTEAFF
CDR3 DNA: TGTGCCAGCAGTTACCCCGACAGGAACACTGAAGCTTTCTTT

D gene: TRBD2
V gene: TRBV5-1
clone size: -
J gene: TRBJ2-1
CDR3 protein: CASSLTSGKGSQFF
CDR3 DNA: TGCGCCAGCAGCTTGACTAGCGGGAAGGGCTCTCAGTTCTTC

D gene: -
V gene: TRBV7-9
clone size: -
J gene: TRBJ1-5
CDR3 protein: CASSLGTGLSNNQPQHF
CDR3 DNA: TGTGCCAGCAGCTTAGGGACCGGCCTTTCGAACAATCAGCCCCAGCATTTT

D gene: -
V gene: TRBV7-6
clone size: many
J gene: TRBJ2-5
CDR3 protein: CASVEGGGTETQYF
CDR3 DNA: TGTGCCAGTGTCGAGGGGGGCGGCACCGAGACCCAGTACTTC

D gene: -
V gene: TRBV7-3
clone size: many
J gene: TRBJ2-3
CDR3 protein: CASSLTAGDTQYF
CDR3 DNA: TGTGCCAGCAGCTTAACCGCCGGAGATACGCAGTATTTT

D gene: TRBD1
V gene: TRBV13
clone size: -
J gene: TRBJ2-7
CDR3 protein: CASSPGQGTSYEQYF
CDR3 DNA: TGTGCCAGCAGCCCAGGACAGGGCACCTCCTACGAGCAGTACTTC

D gene: -
V gene: TRBV2
clone size: many
J gene: TRBJ1-1
CDR3 protein: CASIYRESTEAFF
CDR3 DNA: TGTGCCAGCATCTACAGGGAGAGCACTGAAGCTTTCTTT

D gene: TRBD2
V gene: TRBV6-1
clone size: many
J gene: TRBJ2-1
CDR3 protein: CASTPGLEFYHEQFF
CDR3 DNA: TGTGCCAGCACCCCGGGACTAGAGTTCTACCATGAGCAGTTCTTC

D gene: TRBD2
V gene: TRBV2
clone size: many
J gene: TRBJ2-7
CDR3 protein: CASIEPGLAYEQYF
CDR3 DNA: TGTGCCAGCATAGAGCCGGGACTAGCTTACGAGCAGTACTTC

D gene: TRBD1
V gene: TRBV5-1
clone size: -
J gene: TRBJ1-1
CDR3 protein: CASSLGQGAPEAFF
CDR3 DNA: TGCGCCAGCAGCTTGGGGCAGGGGGCCCCTGAAGCTTTCTTT

D gene: TRBD1
V gene: TRBV10-3
clone size: many
J gene: TRBJ1-1
CDR3 protein: CAIRPGQGMNTEAFF
CDR3 DNA: TGTGCCATCAGACCGGGACAGGGGATGAACACTGAAGCTTTCTTT

D gene: -
V gene: TRBV11-2
clone size: few
J gene: TRBJ2-3
CDR3 protein: CASSLEGAPGTDTQYF
CDR3 DNA: TGTGCCAGCAGCTTAGAAGGGGCGCCGGGCACAGATACGCAGTATTTT

D gene: -
V gene: TRBV9
clone size: many
J gene: TRBJ1-2
CDR3 protein: CASSTSVGTAADGYTF
CDR3 DNA: TGTGCCAGCAGCACCTCCGTAGGGACGGCCGCGGATGGCTACACCTTC

D gene: TRBD1
V gene: TRBV28
clone size: many
J gene: TRBJ2-7
CDR3 protein: CASSSAGTGVEQYF
CDR3 DNA: TGTGCCAGCAGTTCCGCCGGGACAGGGGTCGAGCAGTACTTC

D gene: TRBD2
V gene: TRBV12-3/TRBV12-4
clone size: many
J gene: TRBJ2-1
CDR3 protein: CASSPGLAGYNEQFF
CDR3 DNA: TGTGCCAGCAGTCCTGGACTAGCGGGATACAATGAGCAGTTCTTC

D gene: -
V gene: TRBV20-1
clone size: -
J gene: TRBJ2-7
CDR3 protein: CSATPGLYEQYF
CDR3 DNA: TGCAGTGCTACCCCTGGACTCTACGAGCAGTACTTC

D gene: -
V gene: TRBV5-1
clone size: once
J gene: TRBJ2-7
CDR3 protein: CASSLGDFPHEQYF
CDR3 DNA: TGCGCCAGCAGCTTGGGCGATTTCCCCCACGAGCAGTACTTC

D gene: -
V gene: TRBV12-3/TRBV12-4
clone size: -
J gene: TRBJ1-1
CDR3 protein: CASIVHRDEAFF
CDR3 DNA: TGTGCCAGCATCGTACACAGGGATGAAGCTTTCTTT

D gene: -
V gene: TRBV12-3/TRBV12-4
clone size: few
J gene: TRBJ2-2
CDR3 protein: CASSLVLGGANTGELFF
CDR3 DNA: TGTGCCAGCAGTTTAGTTTTGGGCGGCGCGAACACCGGGGAGCTGTTTTTT

D gene: -
V gene: TRBV24-1
clone size: few
J gene: TRBJ2-1
CDR3 protein: CATSDLPPLHNEQFF
CDR3 DNA: TGTGCCACCAGTGATTTACCCCCTTTACACAATGAGCAGTTCTTC

D gene: -
V gene: TRBV5-5
clone size: -
J gene: TRBJ1-4
CDR3 protein: CASSLGGLGEKLFF
CDR3 DNA: TGTGCCAGCAGCTTGGGGGGGCTCGGTGAAAAACTGTTTTTT

D gene: TRBD1
V gene: TRBV28
clone size: -
J gene: TRBJ2-7
CDR3 protein: CASSSSGTGIYEQYF
CDR3 DNA: TGTGCCAGCAGTTCCTCCGGGACAGGGATTTACGAGCAGTACTTC

D gene: -
V gene: TRBV7-2
clone size: -
J gene: TRBJ2-5
CDR3 protein: CASSFAIQETQYF
CDR3 DNA: TGTGCCAGCAGCTTTGCGATTCAAGAGACCCAGTACTTC

D gene: -
V gene: TRBV4-1
clone size: few
J gene: TRBJ1-2
CDR3 protein: CASSQDWDTNYGYTF
CDR3 DNA: TGCGCCAGCAGCCAAGATTGGGACACTAACTATGGCTACACCTTC

D gene: TRBD1
V gene: TRBV12-3/TRBV12-4
clone size: many
J gene: TRBJ1-2
CDR3 protein: CASSMGQGTGYTF
CDR3 DNA: TGTGCCAGCAGTATGGGACAGGGGACTGGCTACACCTTC

D gene: -
V gene: TRBV19
clone size: -
J gene: TRBJ1-2
CDR3 protein: CASTETGDSNYGYTF
CDR3 DNA: TGTGCCAGTACTGAGACAGGAGACAGCAACTATGGCTACACCTTC

D gene: -
V gene: TRBV20-1
clone size: many
J gene: TRBJ2-7
CDR3 protein: CSAGRSTPVGSEQYF
CDR3 DNA: TGCAGTGCTGGGCGCTCAACTCCCGTCGGGAGTGAGCAGTACTTC

D gene: -
V gene: TRBV14
clone size: few
J gene: TRBJ1-1
CDR3 protein: CASSQDGVRQTRSPEAFF
CDR3 DNA: TGTGCCAGCAGCCAAGATGGGGTACGGCAAACCCGGTCCCCTGAAGCTTTCTTT

D gene: -
V gene: TRBV20-1
clone size: many
J gene: TRBJ2-1
CDR3 protein: CSARLGDTYNEQFF
CDR3 DNA: TGCAGTGCGCGGCTCGGGGACACCTACAATGAGCAGTTCTTC

D gene: -
V gene: TRBV24-1
clone size: -
J gene: TRBJ1-5
CDR3 protein: CATQSSGGQPQHF
CDR3 DNA: TGTGCCACCCAATCAAGTGGGGGTCAGCCCCAGCATTTT

D gene: TRBD1
V gene: TRBV28
clone size: few
J gene: TRBJ1-5
CDR3 protein: CASSYRGYNQPQHF
CDR3 DNA: TGTGCCAGCAGTTACAGGGGCTACAATCAGCCCCAGCATTTT

D gene: -
V gene: TRBV7-2
clone size: few
J gene: TRBJ2-4
CDR3 protein: CASSDHDGENIQYF
CDR3 DNA: TGTGCCAGCAGCGACCATGATGGGGAAAACATTCAGTACTTC

D gene: -
V gene: TRBV10-3
clone size: many
J gene: TRBJ2-7
CDR3 protein: CAISRKSSYEQYF
CDR3 DNA: TGTGCCATCAGTCGTAAATCCTCCTACGAGCAGTACTTC

D gene: TRBD1
V gene: TRBV27
clone size: many
J gene: TRBJ1-2
CDR3 protein: CASSFQKTGGYGYTF
CDR3 DNA: TGTGCCAGCAGTTTCCAAAAGACAGGGGGCTATGGCTACACCTTC

D gene: TRBD1
V gene: TRBV3-1
clone size: medium-sized
J gene: TRBJ2-2
CDR3 protein: CASSQAETGVTGELFF
CDR3 DNA: TGTGCCAGCAGCCAAGCAGAGACAGGGGTTACCGGGGAGCTGTTTTTT

D gene: -
V gene: TRBV6-2/TRBV6-3
clone size: many
J gene: TRBJ1-1
CDR3 protein: CASSERTKTMNTEAFF
CDR3 DNA: TGTGCCAGCAGTGAAAGGACGAAAACCATGAACACTGAAGCTTTCTTT

D gene: -
V gene: TRBV12-3/TRBV12-4
clone size: many
J gene: TRBJ2-5
CDR3 protein: CASSRDTTQETQYF
CDR3 DNA: TGTGCCAGCAGCCGTGACACTACTCAAGAGACCCAGTACTTC

D gene: -
V gene: TRBV20-1
clone size: many
J gene: TRBJ2-3
CDR3 protein: CSARDLSADTQYF
CDR3 DNA: TGCAGTGCTAGAGATCTCAGCGCGGATACGCAGTATTTT

D gene: -
V gene: TRBV12-3/TRBV12-4
clone size: many
J gene: TRBJ1-2
CDR3 protein: CASSLVNRPGYGYTF
CDR3 DNA: TGTGCCAGCAGTTTAGTTAACAGGCCGGGCTATGGCTACACCTTC

D gene: -
V gene: TRBV28
clone size: many
J gene: TRBJ1-5
CDR3 protein: CASTTYLQRRGNQPQHF
CDR3 DNA: TGTGCCAGCACGACTTATTTACAAAGACGAGGGAATCAGCCCCAGCATTTT

D gene: -
V gene: TRBV5-6
clone size: many
J gene: TRBJ1-5
CDR3 protein: CASSLLTGSGNQPQHF
CDR3 DNA: TGTGCCAGCAGCTTGCTAACAGGGAGTGGCAATCAGCCCCAGCATTTT

D gene: -
V gene: TRBV27
clone size: -
J gene: TRBJ2-7
CDR3 protein: CASSPTRLGGSYEQYF
CDR3 DNA: TGTGCCAGCAGTCCCACAAGACTAGGGGGGTCCTACGAGCAGTACTTC

D gene: -
V gene: TRBV20-1
clone size: few
J gene: TRBJ1-3
CDR3 protein: CSAGGGQGGNTIYF
CDR3 DNA: TGCAGTGCCGGGGGGGGGCAGGGTGGAAACACCATATATTTT

D gene: TRBD1
V gene: TRBV10-3
clone size: many
J gene: TRBJ2-3
CDR3 protein: CAISEGTGIYPLIDTQYF
CDR3 DNA: TGTGCCATCAGTGAGGGGACAGGGATTTATCCTTTGATAGATACGCAGTATTTT

D gene: -
V gene: TRBV29-1
clone size: -
J gene: TRBJ1-6
CDR3 protein: CSVGRGGGSPLHF
CDR3 DNA: TGCAGCGTGGGGAGAGGTGGTGGCTCACCCCTCCACTTT

D gene: -
V gene: TRBV19
clone size: -
J gene: TRBJ1-1
CDR3 protein: CASTPYMNTEAFF
CDR3 DNA: TGTGCCAGTACCCCGTATATGAACACTGAAGCTTTCTTT

D gene: -
V gene: TRBV5-1
clone size: few
J gene: TRBJ1-1
CDR3 protein: CASRAARDTEAFF
CDR3 DNA: TGCGCCAGCAGAGCGGCCCGGGACACTGAAGCTTTCTTT

D gene: -
V gene: TRBV10-3
clone size: -
J gene: TRBJ1-2
CDR3 protein: CAISENPSGRTKGYTF
CDR3 DNA: TGTGCCATCAGTGAGAATCCTTCCGGGAGAACAAAAGGCTACACCTTC

D gene: -
V gene: TRBV28
clone size: -
J gene: TRBJ1-5
CDR3 protein: CASSLYSQPPWRVSNQPQHF
CDR3 DNA: TGTGCCAGCAGTTTATATTCCCAGCCCCCGTGGAGGGTAAGCAATCAGCCCCAGCATTTT

D gene: -
V gene: TRBV7-2
clone size: many
J gene: TRBJ1-3
CDR3 protein: CASSPRAANTIYF
CDR3 DNA: TGTGCCAGCAGCCCCCGGGCCGCGAACACCATATATTTT

D gene: -
V gene: TRBV7-6
clone size: -
J gene: TRBJ2-1
CDR3 protein: CASSLGLRRKTYNEQFF
CDR3 DNA: TGTGCCAGCAGCTTAGGACTTCGGCGGAAAACCTACAATGAGCAGTTCTTC

D gene: -
V gene: TRBV28
clone size: many
J gene: TRBJ2-1
CDR3 protein: CASGPEQFF
CDR3 DNA: TGTGCCAGCGGCCCTGAGCAGTTCTTC

D gene: -
V gene: TRBV29-1
clone size: many
J gene: TRBJ1-1
CDR3 protein: CSVVSIVSNTEAFF
CDR3 DNA: TGCAGCGTTGTAAGTATAGTATCGAACACTGAAGCTTTCTTT

D gene: TRBD2
V gene: TRBV5-6
clone size: many
J gene: TRBJ2-7
CDR3 protein: CASSLLTSGRNEQYF
CDR3 DNA: TGTGCCAGCAGCTTGTTGACTAGCGGGAGAAACGAGCAGTACTTC

D gene: TRBD2
V gene: TRBV2
clone size: many
J gene: TRBJ2-5
CDR3 protein: CASTRTSGGAKKKETQYF
CDR3 DNA: TGTGCCAGCACTCGGACTAGCGGGGGCGCGAAGAAAAAAGAGACCCAGTACTTC

D gene: -
V gene: TRBV6-5
clone size: many
J gene: TRBJ2-7
CDR3 protein: CASSYAGLRNEQYF
CDR3 DNA: TGTGCCAGCAGTTACGCAGGGTTAAGAAACGAGCAGTACTTC